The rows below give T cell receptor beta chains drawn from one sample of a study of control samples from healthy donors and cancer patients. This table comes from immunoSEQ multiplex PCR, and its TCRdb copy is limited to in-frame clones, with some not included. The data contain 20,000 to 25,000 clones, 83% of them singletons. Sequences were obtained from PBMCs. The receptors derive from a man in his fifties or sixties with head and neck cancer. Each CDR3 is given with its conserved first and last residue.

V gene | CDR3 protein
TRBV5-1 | CASSLDPGELFF
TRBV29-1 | CSVEGAGGGYEQYF
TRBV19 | CASSPQTPANEKLFF
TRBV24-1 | CATSSSLGGANTGELFF
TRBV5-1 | CASSWDRESPLHF
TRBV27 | CASSYRGWVGELFF
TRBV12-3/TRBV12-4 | CASSFSGAQGYTF
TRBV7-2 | CASSFGPGLAGAHEQFF
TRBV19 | CATEAGAYSNQPQHF
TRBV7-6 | CASSPSSGGVSGANVLTF
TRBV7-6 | CASSTGGVTEAFF
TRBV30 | CAWSTNTEAFF
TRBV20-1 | CSASHTAHQPQHF
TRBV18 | CASSPTDTQYF
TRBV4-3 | CASSQARQGSEKLFF
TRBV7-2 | CASSFMNTEAFF
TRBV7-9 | CASSLAGSYGQPQHF
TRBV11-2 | CASSLGPGRYEQYF
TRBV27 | CASSLSWTSFGTDTQYF
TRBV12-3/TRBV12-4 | CASREEGNIQYF
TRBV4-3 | CASSQEGYANTGELFF
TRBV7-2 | CASSLASGGAGGSYEQYF
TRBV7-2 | CASSLVSSEQETQYF
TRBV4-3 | CASSQDQVRGIDEQYF
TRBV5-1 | CASSLESNQPQHF
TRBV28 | CASSSDSGDRAYQPQHF
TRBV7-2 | CASSVGLLDGYTF
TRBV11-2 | CASSLGGRTDTQYF
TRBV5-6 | CASSLFVIREGDEKLFF
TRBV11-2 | CASRVGARGVEKLFF
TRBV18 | CASSPREAPNTGELFF
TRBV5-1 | CASRPNANTGELFF
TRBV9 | CASSVAPLTGFGDSNYGYTF
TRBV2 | CASRPLAGGLEQYF
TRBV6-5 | CASSYGEINEQFF
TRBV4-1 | CASSQGRTGGYEQYF
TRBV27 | CASSTSGESTDTQYF
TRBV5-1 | CASSLGQGIGQYF
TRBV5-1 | CASIADKQGSGANVLTF
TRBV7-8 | CASSPTGNNSPLHF
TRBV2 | CASRFDRGENQPQHF
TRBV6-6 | CASSPGGSNQPQHF
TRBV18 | CASSYYRLAGDPGKNIQYF
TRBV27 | CASSSRQGFSLLDEQYF
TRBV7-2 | CASSLQSSGSYEQYF
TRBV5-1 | CASSLARAQNEKLFF